The 27 T cell receptor beta chains reported below all come from one sample, sequenced in a study of control samples from healthy donors and cancer patients. TCRdb's table, derived via immunoSEQ multiplex PCR, lists solely in-frame clones and lacks some. This table holds 120,000 to 150,000 clones, about 90% found once. Sequenced: blood. Source of these receptors: a young man in good health.

The chain joins TRBV12-3 or TRBV12-4 to TRBJ1-2; no firm D call. V lost 3 bases to trimming and J lost 4 bases, with 6 bases between them. The CDR3 runs 12 residues. CDR3 sequence: CASSFGIYGYTF. CDR3 DNA sequence: TGTGCCAGCAGTTTCGGCATCTATGGCTACACCTTC.

The chain uses TRBV7-9 and TRBJ1-4; the D is unclear. Germline V gene lookup returns CDR1 SEHNR and CDR2 FQNEAQ (reference sequence). V gave up 2 bases and J gave up 5 bases, with 3 bases separating them. CDR3 length: 12 amino acids. The CDR3 reads CASSLSNEKLFF. CDR3 bases: TGTGCCAGCAGCTTATCGAATGAAAAACTGTTTTTT.

The gene calls are TRBV27 and TRBJ1-5; 8 nucleotides agree with TRBD1. Trimming removed 5 bases from V and 2 bases from J; junction bases left unmatched: 14. This CDR3 spans 18 amino acids. Looked up from germline, CDR1 is MNHEY and CDR2 is SMNVEV (reference sequence). The CDR3 protein is CASSPRWQGAGGNQPQHF. CDR3 in DNA: TGTGCCAGCAGTCCCCGGTGGCAGGGGGCCGGGGGCAATCAGCCCCAGCATTTT.

The chain is built from TRBV6-2 or TRBV6-3 and TRBJ1-1; no definite D call. This CDR3 comprises 19 residues. CDR1 and CDR2 from the germline V gene are MNHEY and SVGEGT. Trimming removed 3 bases at V and 0 bases at J, with 23 bases between. This CDR3 is CASSYHVGFGMPMNTEAFF. CDR3 in DNA: TGTGCCAGCAGTTATCATGTGGGATTCGGGATGCCCATGAACACTGAAGCTTTCTTT.

This clone appeared a single time. The CDR3 sequence is CATSRDARSSGNTIYF. CDR3 in DNA: TGTGCCACCAGCAGAGATGCCAGGAGCTCTGGAAACACCATATATTTT. The gene calls are TRBV15 and TRBJ1-3; no firm D call. V gave up 0 bases and J gave up 0 bases, with 9 bases separating them. There are 16 residues in the CDR3. Per germline, CDR1 LNHNV and CDR2 YYDKDF (reference sequence).

As DNA, the CDR3 is TGTGCCAGCAGCGGGGACAGGGGGGGGATTCAGCCCCAGCATTTT. This translates into CASSGDRGGIQPQHF. The V call is TRBV6-5, the J call TRBJ1-5; 11 bases align to TRBD1. The CDR3 runs 15 residues. The J segment lost 6 bases and the V segment lost 6 bases, leaving 7 bases of the junction unmatched. Germline loops: CDR1 MNHEY, CDR2 SVGAGI.

V gene TRBV4-1 combines with J gene TRBJ1-1, with D uncertain. The CDR3 loop spans 14 amino acids. V was shortened by 4 bases and J by 0 bases, with 9 bases between the two germline ends. Germline V gene lookup returns CDR1 MGHRA and CDR2 YSYEKL. This CDR3 is CASSRVKMNTEAFF. The CDR3 coding sequence is TGCGCCAGCAGCCGAGTGAAGATGAACACTGAAGCTTTCTTT.

The chain combines TRBV19 with TRBJ2-7, with 7 bases lining up with TRBD1. V trimming: 7 bases; J trimming: 0 bases; junction bases outside the gene matches: 6. Germline values: CDR1 LNHDA, CDR2 SQIVND (reference sequence). This CDR3 region has 14 residues. The CDR3, as DNA: TGTGCCAGTACCAGGGACAGCCTCTCCTACGAGCAGTACTTC. Translation: CASTRDSLSYEQYF. Full variable domain (rest looked up from reference TRBV19 and TRBJ2-7): DGGITQSPKYLFRKEGQNVTLSCEQNLNHDAMYWYRQDPGQGLRLIYYSQIVNDFQKGDIAEGYSVSREKKESFPLTVTSAQKNPTAFYLCASTRDSLSYEQYFGPGTRLTVT.

Worth noting for this clone: The same CDR3 can be traced to other DNA sequences in this sample. This chain joins TRBV27 and TRBJ1-2, with D hard to call. Germline lookup yields CDR1 MNHEY and CDR2 SMNVEV (reference sequence). The ends were cut back, 3 bases at V and 4 bases at J, with 9 bases in the middle. The CDR3 spans 13 residues. The CDR3 protein is CASSFGRSYGYTF. The CDR3 DNA sequence: TGTGCCAGCAGTTTTGGCAGGTCCTATGGCTACACCTTC.

The chain combines TRBV3-1 (or the pseudogene TRBV3-2) with TRBJ1-2, with a weak D call TRBD1 (5 bases). This CDR3 has 13 amino acids. CDR1 LGHDT and CDR2 YNNKEL come from the germline V gene (reference sequence). V gave up 4 bases and J gave up 6 bases, with 12 bases separating them. This CDR3 reads CASSPRDLDGYTF. Written as DNA, the CDR3 is TGTGCCAGCAGCCCCAGGGATTTGGATGGCTACACCTTC.

The J gene is TRBJ1-2, the V gene TRBV19; D perhaps matches TRBD1 (5 bases). V was shortened by 6 bases and J by 7 bases, with 21 bases between the two germline ends. Germline V gene sequence: CDR1 LNHDA, CDR2 SQIVND (reference sequence). CDR3 length: 15 residues. The CDR3 loop is CASSRDRGSPAGYTF. The CDR3 DNA sequence: TGTGCCAGTAGCCGGGACCGGGGTTCACCAGCTGGCTACACCTTC.

The chain couples TRBV6-5 to TRBJ2-2; D tentatively fits TRBD1 or TRBD2 (5 bases each). Per the germline V gene, CDR1 is MNHEY and CDR2 is SVGAGI. V was trimmed by 7 bases and J by 1 base, leaving 10 bases between them. The CDR3 is 14 amino acids. The CDR3 DNA sequence: TGTGCCAGCAACCTGGGACGGAACACCGGGGAGCTGTTTTTT. The encoded protein is CASNLGRNTGELFF.

The V and J genes are TRBV19 and TRBJ2-1; D assignment may be TRBD1 or TRBD2 (8 bases each). Trimming took 5 bases from V and 8 from J, leaving 37 bases between them. The CDR3 loop spans 21 amino acids. In germline, CDR1 is LNHDA, CDR2 SQIVND (reference sequence). As DNA, the CDR3 is TGTGCCAGTAGTCCCCGGTACCCGGGACAGGCCGGACTAGCTCGGCCCGATGAGCAGTTCTTC. Its translation is CASSPRYPGQAGLARPDEQFF.

The chain couples TRBV4-2 to TRBJ2-1; D ambiguous. The CDR3 sequence is 18 residues long. Germline V gene lookup returns CDR1 LGHNA and CDR2 YNFKEQ. Trimming took 0 bases from V and 0 from J, leaving 15 bases between them. The CDR3 DNA reads as TGTGCCAGCAGCCAAGAATCCATCGGACCCAGCTCCTACAATGAGCAGTTCTTC. Protein sequence: CASSQESIGPSSYNEQFF.

CDR3 DNA: TGTGCCAGCTCACCGGGACCTGAAGAGACCCAGTACTTC. Its protein product is CASSPGPEETQYF. The rearrangement joins TRBV18 to TRBJ2-5, with D perhaps given as TRBD1 or TRBD2 (5 bases each). The CDR3 totals 13 residues. Germline V gene sequence: CDR1 KGHSH, CDR2 LQKENI. The ends were cut back, 3 bases at V and 3 bases at J, with 8 bases in the middle.

The gene calls are TRBV7-7 and TRBJ2-5, with D unresolved. There are 13 residues in the CDR3. V lost 1 base to trimming and J lost 7 bases, with 10 bases between them. The germline V gene encodes CDR1 SSHAT and CDR2 FNYEAQ (reference sequence). This CDR3 reads CASSLDAPATQYF. CDR3 coding DNA: TGTGCCAGCAGCTTAGACGCTCCGGCGACCCAGTACTTC.

The chain's CDR3 is CSAKTGDDGQPQHF. The CDR3 DNA reads TGCAGCGCCAAAACTGGGGATGATGGCCAGCCCCAGCATTTT. V gene TRBV29-1 combines with J gene TRBJ1-5; D is ambiguous. The CDR3 has 14 amino acids. V lost 7 bases to trimming and J lost 7 bases, with 20 bases between them. Germline V gives CDR1 SQVTM, CDR2 ANQGSEA.

This sequence joins TRBV18 and TRBJ2-3; 9 bases match TRBD1. Looked up from germline, CDR1 is KGHSH and CDR2 is LQKENI. This CDR3 region has 15 residues. J was trimmed by 4 bases and V by 4 bases; bases with no gene match: 6. This chain's CDR3 is CASSLQDRGADTQYF. The CDR3 DNA reads as TGTGCCAGCTCACTACAGGACAGGGGCGCAGATACGCAGTATTTT.

The chain has TRBV24-1 and TRBJ2-4; 7 bases agree with TRBD1. The germline gives CDR1 KGHDR, CDR2 SFDVKD. Trimming removed 3 bases from V and 6 bases from J; junction bases left unmatched: 7. This CDR3 comprises 15 residues. DNA of the CDR3: TGTGCCACCAGTGATCCCCGACAGGGCATAAACATTCAGTACTTC. This codes for CATSDPRQGINIQYF.

The chain has TRBV19 and TRBJ2-7, with TRBD1 identical over 8 bases. V gave up 3 bases and J gave up 6 bases; unmatched junction bases: 10. CDR1 and CDR2 from the germline V gene are LNHDA and SQIVND (reference sequence). The CDR3 runs to 15 residues. CDR3 residues: CASSIGALQGGEQYF. CDR3 nucleotide sequence: TGTGCCAGTAGTATTGGTGCTCTACAGGGGGGCGAGCAGTACTTC.

The chain combines TRBV6-6 with TRBJ1-5, with D perhaps TRBD1 (5 bases). Germline CDR1 and CDR2: MNHNY and SVGAGI (reference sequence). Trimming stripped 2 bases from V and 5 bases from J, with 13 bases between. This CDR3 comprises 15 residues. Here the CDR3 DNA reads TGTGCCAGCAGTTACGAGCAGGGACTGGATCAGCCCCAGCATTTT. Its translation: CASSYEQGLDQPQHF.

This rearrangement joins TRBV5-5 to TRBJ1-1; no definite D call. This CDR3 has 14 amino acids. Trimming removed 1 base from V and 0 bases from J, with 7 bases in between. The V gene's germline CDR1 is SGHKS and CDR2 YYEKEE (reference sequence). The CDR3 sequence is CASSLFRLNTEAFF. The CDR3 nucleotides read TGTGCCAGCAGCTTGTTCAGATTGAACACTGAAGCTTTCTTT. The variable domain in full, completed from reference TRBV5-5 and TRBJ1-1, reads DAGVTQSPTHLIKTRGQQVTLRCSPISGHKSVSWYQQVLGQGPQFIFQYYEKEERGRGNFPDRFSARQFPNYSSELNVNALLLGDSALYLCASSLFRLNTEAFFGQGTRLTVV.

V usage is TRBV5-1 and J usage is TRBJ1-2; 9 bases align to TRBD1. The CDR3 runs 14 residues. The germline CDR1 and CDR2 sequences are SGHRS and YFSETQ. With 4 bases clipped from V and 7 bases from J, the junction kept 8 bases outside the gene matches. CDR3 DNA: TGCGCCAGCAGCACGGGACAGGGAGGAATTGGCTACACCTTC. Protein: CASSTGQGGIGYTF. The full variable domain, its missing parts supplied by reference TRBV5-1 and TRBJ1-2, is KAGVTQTPRYLIKTRGQQVTLSCSPISGHRSVSWYQQTPGQGLQFLFEYFSETQRNKGNFPGRFSGRQFSNSRSEMNVSTLELGDSALYLCASSTGQGGIGYTFGSGTRLTVV.

This chain joins TRBV7-9 and TRBJ2-1; D is unclear. The ends were cut back, 3 bases at V and 5 bases at J, with 11 bases in the middle. The CDR3 is 14 amino acids. The germline gives CDR1 SEHNR, CDR2 FQNEAQ (reference sequence). The CDR3 is CASSFARYHNEQFF. CDR3 in DNA: TGTGCCAGCAGCTTTGCCCGCTACCACAATGAGCAGTTCTTC.

The gene calls are TRBV27 and TRBJ2-5, with D possibly matching TRBD1 (5 bases). The V gene lost 5 bases and the J gene lost 4 bases, with 8 bases spanning the gap. The CDR3 length is 12 residues. CDR1 is MNHEY and CDR2 is SMNVEV in the germline V gene (reference sequence). The CDR3 is CASSQGGETQYF. Written as DNA, the CDR3 is TGTGCCAGCAGTCAGGGTGGAGAGACCCAGTACTTC.

This chain joins TRBV28 and TRBJ1-5, with no clear D. The V end was cut by 1 base, the J end by 2 bases, with 18 bases between. Germline lookup yields CDR1 MDHEN and CDR2 SYDVKM. The length of the CDR3 is 18 residues. CDR3: CASSLLAVGVTGNQPQHF. CDR3 DNA sequence: TGTGCCAGCAGTTTATTGGCCGTCGGGGTGACGGGCAATCAGCCCCAGCATTTT.

The chain recombines TRBV11-2 with TRBJ2-2; no reliable D call. The CDR3 extends over 14 amino acids. V was cut by 4 bases and J by 1 base, with 7 bases left in between. CDR1 is SGHAT and CDR2 is FQNNGV in the germline V gene. This CDR3 reads CASSWAENTGELFF. The CDR3 DNA follows: TGTGCCAGCAGCTGGGCGGAGAACACCGGGGAGCTGTTTTTT.